These 17 T cell receptor beta chains originate from one sample sequenced in a study of T cell responses to AZD1222 COVID-19 vaccine. The assay was immunoSEQ multiplex PCR, and TCRdb's table has in-frame clones only and misses some. The sample has some 130,000 clones, 88% seen once. Sequencing used peripheral blood, obtained 28 days after the second AZD1222 dose. The source is an adult who received the AZD1222 COVID-19 vaccine.

The chain uses TRBV7-8 and TRBJ2-5; D is perhaps TRBD2 (6 bases). The CDR3 spans 14 residues. Germline CDR1 reads SGHVS; CDR2 reads FQNEAQ. Trimming pared 4 bases from V and 7 bases from J, leaving 16 bases between. The CDR3 protein is CASSSILGGATQYF. As DNA, the CDR3 is TGTGCCAGCAGCTCAATTCTCGGGGGTGCGACCCAGTACTTC.

This chain uses TRBV5-4 with TRBJ1-2; TRBD1 agrees at 7 bases. V lost 7 bases, J lost 6 bases, and 12 bases stayed unmatched. Per germline, CDR1 SGHNT and CDR2 YYREEE (reference sequence). CDR3 length: 14 residues. The CDR3 sequence is CASPRDRQGHGYTF. The CDR3 DNA is TGTGCCAGCCCCCGGGACAGACAGGGACATGGCTACACCTTC. Variable domain in full (rest from reference TRBV5-4 and TRBJ1-2): ETGVTQSPTHLIKTRGQQVTLRCSSQSGHNTVSWYQQALGQGPQFIFQYYREEENGRGNFPPRFSGLQFPNYSSELNVNALELDDSALYLCASPRDRQGHGYTFGSGTRLTVV.

The V gene is TRBV19, the J gene TRBJ1-5; 7 nucleotides agree with TRBD1. Trimming at V came to 7 bases and at J to 4 bases, leaving 4 bases not matched to a gene. Germline CDR1 LNHDA, CDR2 SQIVND (reference sequence). The CDR3 is made up of 13 amino acids. The CDR3 sequence: CASTETGNQPQHF. The CDR3 nucleotides are TGTGCCAGTACCGAGACAGGGAATCAGCCCCAGCATTTT.

This clone was seen once. The chain carries TRBV11-3 and TRBJ2-7, with unresolved D. Germline V CDR1 and CDR2: SGHNT, YENEEA. The germline V and J ends were trimmed by 6 bases and 0 bases, with 9 bases remaining between them. This CDR3 has 13 residues. This chain's CDR3 is CASSRDPSYEQYF. The CDR3, as DNA: TGTGCCAGCAGTAGGGATCCCTCCTACGAGCAGTACTTC.

The chain employs TRBV3-1 (or the pseudogene TRBV3-2) and TRBJ1-1; D not certain. CDR1 is LGHDT, CDR2 YNNKEL, per germline (reference sequence). The V end was cut by 0 bases, the J end by 0 bases, with 17 bases between. The CDR3 runs to 18 residues. The CDR3 is CASSQDGDDFNMNTEAFF. CDR3 in DNA: TGTGCCAGCAGCCAAGATGGGGATGACTTCAACATGAACACTGAAGCTTTCTTT.

This clone was recorded a few times. This chain joins TRBV9 and TRBJ2-2; D is uncertain. This CDR3 has 13 residues. Germline V gene data show CDR1 as SGDLS and CDR2 as YYNGEE. V lost 4 bases and J 1 base, leaving 5 bases between the germline ends. As DNA, the CDR3 is TGTGCCAGCAGCCGCAGGAACACCGGGGAGCTGTTTTTT. Translating it yields CASSRRNTGELFF.

This rearrangement joins TRBV5-1 to TRBJ1-3; D not resolved. CDR1 and CDR2 (germline): SGHRS, YFSETQ. The CDR3 has 15 amino acids. V lost 1 base to trimming and J lost 0 bases, with 8 bases between them. The CDR3: CASSLNQDSGNTIYF. The CDR3 bases are TGCGCCAGCAGCTTGAATCAGGACTCTGGAAACACCATATATTTT.

This clone turned up a few times. The chain recombines TRBV11-1 with TRBJ1-4, with 8 bases matching TRBD1. The CDR3 is made up of 14 amino acids. With 4 bases clipped from V and 7 bases from J, the junction kept 5 bases outside the gene matches. Looked up from germline, CDR1 is SGHAT and CDR2 is FQDESV (reference sequence). CDR3 loop: CASSSTGAREKLFF. CDR3 in DNA: TGTGCCAGCAGCTCGACAGGGGCTCGTGAAAAACTGTTTTTT.

This sequence joins TRBV19 and TRBJ2-2, with TRBD1 as a possible D gene (5 bases). The CDR3 runs 14 residues. Trimming removed 8 bases from V and 1 base from J, with 11 bases in between. Germline loops: CDR1 LNHDA, CDR2 SQIVND (reference sequence). The CDR3 is CASHSQGNTGELFF. In DNA, the CDR3 is TGTGCCAGTCACTCGCAGGGGAACACCGGGGAGCTGTTTTTT. The entire variable domain, with the rest obtained from reference TRBV19 and TRBJ2-2, is as follows: DGGITQSPKYLFRKEGQNVTLSCEQNLNHDAMYWYRQDPGQGLRLIYYSQIVNDFQKGDIAEGYSVSREKKESFPLTVTSAQKNPTAFYLCASHSQGNTGELFFGEGSRLTVL.

This clone was seen ten or more times. CDR3 nucleotide sequence: TGTGCCAGCAGCCAAGTGGCAGGGCCCACCTACAATGAGCAGTTCTTC. Translated, it gives CASSQVAGPTYNEQFF. The V and J genes are TRBV14 and TRBJ2-1; maybe TRBD1 (5 bases). Germline CDR1 SGHDN, CDR2 FVKESK. Trimming shortened V by 1 base and J by 2 bases, and 12 bases separated the two germline ends. The CDR3 has 16 amino acids. The full variable domain, in which reference TRBV14 and TRBJ2-1 provide the parts outside the CDR3, is EAGVTQFPSHSVIEKGQTVTLRCDPISGHDNLYWYRRVMGKEIKFLLHFVKESKQDESGMPNNRFLAERTGGTYSTLKVQPAELEDSGVYFCASSQVAGPTYNEQFFGPGTRLTVL.

The genes are TRBV6-5 and TRBJ2-3; no definite D call. V shed 11 bases and J shed 2 bases, with 11 bases lying between them. The CDR3 loop spans 12 amino acids. The germline gives CDR1 MNHEY, CDR2 SVGAGI. The CDR3 bases are TGTGCCGCCGGACGCACCACAGATACGCAGTATTTT. This codes for CAAGRTTDTQYF.

This clone was observed a handful of times. The chain recombines TRBV5-1 with TRBJ2-4; a possible D gene is TRBD2 (5 bases). CDR1 is SGHRS and CDR2 is YFSETQ in the germline V gene. V lost 0 bases and J lost 0, with 10 bases in between. The CDR3 sequence is 16 residues long. The CDR3 nucleotides read TGCGCCAGCAGCTTGGCCTCGACTATAGCCAAAAACATTCAGTACTTC. This translates into CASSLASTIAKNIQYF.

This clone was recorded only once. The V gene is TRBV28, the J gene TRBJ1-2; D remains ambiguous. V was pared by 8 bases and J by 7 bases, with 17 bases between. Germline lookup yields CDR1 MDHEN and CDR2 SYDVKM. This CDR3 is built from 13 residues. The CDR3 DNA sequence: TGTGCCAGCCTCCGGGCTCCCGGCGGTGGCTACACCTTC. It specifies CASLRAPGGGYTF.

The rearrangement joins TRBV10-3 to TRBJ2-1; D possibly matches TRBD1 or TRBD2 (5 bases each). V was shortened by 8 bases and J by 6 bases, with 17 bases between the two germline ends. The CDR3 contains 14 residues. Germline CDR1 and CDR2: ENHRY and SYGVKD. In DNA form, the CDR3 reads TGTGCCATCTCGATGGGGGAAGAGGGCAATGAGCAGTTCTTC. This gives the protein CAISMGEEGNEQFF.

The rearrangement uses TRBV6-5 and TRBJ1-2; a possible D gene is TRBD1 (5 bases). The V and J ends lost 11 bases and 3 bases respectively, with 16 bases between them. CDR3 length: 13 residues. Germline V gene lookup returns CDR1 MNHEY and CDR2 SVGAGI. The CDR3 is CASSASRDYGYTF. The CDR3 nucleotides read TGTGCCTCCTCGGCCAGCAGGGACTATGGCTACACCTTC.

This chain links TRBV19 with TRBJ2-7; maybe TRBD2 (5 bases). V lost 6 bases and J lost 0, with 9 bases in between. Per the germline V gene, CDR1 is LNHDA and CDR2 is SQIVND (reference sequence). CDR3 length equals 13 residues. For the CDR3, the DNA is TGTGCCAGTAGCCGAGACTACTCCTACGAGCAGTACTTC. The encoded protein is CASSRDYSYEQYF.

J is TRBJ1-6 and V is TRBV11-3; 7 nucleotides align to TRBD1. The length of the CDR3 is 15 residues. J was trimmed by 7 bases and V by 4 bases; bases with no gene match: 7. Germline V CDR1 and CDR2: SGHNT, YENEEA. This CDR3 is CASSSGGTANSPLHF. CDR3 nucleotides: TGTGCCAGCAGCTCGGGAGGGACAGCCAATTCACCCCTCCACTTT.